Listed below are T cell receptor beta chains from one sample, sequenced in a study of Ad26.COV2.S vaccination and SARS-CoV-2 variants. Method: immunoSEQ multiplex PCR; TCRdb's copy keeps in-frame clones and lacks some. The table records roughly 320,000 clones, 80% to 90% of them present only once. Specimen: peripheral blood, collected in a trial of Ad26.COV2.S vaccine versus placebo. Receptors originate from a person between 18 and 60 years old who received the Ad26.COV2.S COVID-19 vaccine or a placebo. Each CDR3 is given with its conserved first and last residue. Each record gives: V gene, D gene, J gene, clone size, CDR3 protein, CDR3 DNA. A D gene is named only where the DNA matches it firmly. The size field is filled for only some rows; it gives once, few, many or a size class.

TRBV30,.,TRBJ1-4,.,CACNKGLLLFF,TGTGCCTGTAATAAGGGACTCTTACTGTTTTTT
TRBV7-9,TRBD1,TRBJ1-1,.,CASSWGQGNTEAFF,TGTGCCAGCAGCTGGGGACAGGGGAACACTGAAGCTTTCTTT
TRBV3-1/TRBV3-2,.,TRBJ1-6,.,CASTRRNSPLHF,TGTGCCAGCACAAGGCGTAATTCACCCCTCCACTTT
TRBV2,.,TRBJ1-1,once,CASSWGGTEAFF,TGTGCCAGCAGTTGGGGTGGCACTGAAGCTTTCTTT
TRBV19,.,TRBJ1-2,few,CASSPGFNNYGYTF,TGTGCCAGTAGTCCTGGCTTTAATAACTATGGCTACACCTTC
TRBV5-4,.,TRBJ2-2,few,CASSLLDSSGELFF,TGTGCCAGCAGCCTCTTGGACAGCTCGGGGGAGCTGTTTTTT
TRBV19,.,TRBJ1-5,.,CASSIQGDASNQPQHF,TGTGCCAGTAGTATACAGGGTGACGCTAGCAATCAGCCCCAGCATTTT
TRBV10-3,TRBD1,TRBJ1-3,.,CAISEGRTGSGNTIYF,TGTGCCATCAGTGAGGGACGGACAGGCTCTGGAAACACCATATATTTT
TRBV30,.,TRBJ1-6,.,CAWSRLHSYNSPLHF,TGTGCCTGGAGTCGGTTGCACTCCTATAATTCACCCCTCCACTTT
TRBV7-8,.,TRBJ2-7,.,CASSLSSSGGEQYF,TGTGCCAGCAGCTTAAGTTCGAGCGGAGGCGAGCAGTACTTC
TRBV3-1/TRBV3-2,TRBD2,TRBJ2-7,once,CASSLYSGGLSPHEQYF,TGTGCCAGCAGCCTTTACAGCGGGGGGCTATCTCCCCACGAGCAGTACTTC
TRBV11-2,TRBD1,TRBJ2-2,few,CASSPGTATGELFF,TGTGCCAGCAGCCCCGGGACAGCCACCGGGGAGCTGTTTTTT
TRBV5-1,TRBD1,TRBJ2-1,.,CASSLYPGTGKNEQFF,TGCGCCAGCAGCTTATACCCCGGGACAGGGAAGAATGAGCAGTTCTTC
TRBV30,.,TRBJ1-2,.,CAWSPRRGNGYTF,TGTGCCTGGAGTCCCCGGCGAGGAAATGGCTACACCTTC
TRBV9,.,TRBJ2-1,once,CASSVVGSPSSYNEQFF,TGTGCCAGCAGCGTAGTGGGCTCACCCAGCTCCTACAATGAGCAGTTCTTC
TRBV5-1,.,TRBJ1-1,.,CASSSSQKAEAFF,TGCGCCAGCAGTTCCTCCCAAAAGGCTGAAGCTTTCTTT
TRBV7-8,.,TRBJ2-7,.,CASSPGRLTYEQYF,TGTGCCAGCAGCCCGGGACGACTCACCTACGAGCAGTACTTC
TRBV4-1,.,TRBJ1-6,few,CASAAAHNSPLHF,TGCGCCAGCGCGGCCGCTCATAATTCACCCCTCCACTTT
TRBV6-2/TRBV6-3,TRBD2,TRBJ2-3,once,CASSYSFLAGGGDTQYF,TGTGCCAGCAGTTATTCTTTCCTAGCGGGGGGAGGTGATACGCAGTATTTT
TRBV27,.,TRBJ1-2,.,CASSPRRAYGYTF,TGTGCCAGCAGCCCCCGGAGGGCCTATGGCTACACCTTC
TRBV5-1,.,TRBJ2-4,.,CASSLSTENIQYF,TGCGCCAGCAGCTTGTCGACAGAAAACATTCAGTACTTC
TRBV4-2,.,TRBJ1-6,.,CASRNEGSSYNSPLHF,TGTGCCAGCCGTAACGAGGGTAGCTCCTATAATTCACCCCTCCACTTT
TRBV27,TRBD2,TRBJ2-7,.,CASSRSGVSSYEQYF,TGTGCCAGCAGTCGTAGCGGGGTCAGCTCCTACGAGCAGTACTTC
TRBV5-6,TRBD1,TRBJ2-2,.,CASSYYRGPRTGELFF,TGTGCCAGCAGCTACTACAGGGGCCCTCGGACCGGGGAGCTGTTTTTT
TRBV29-1,.,TRBJ1-1,.,CSAYTRTAEAFF,TGCAGCGCCTACACACGAACGGCTGAAGCTTTCTTT
TRBV29-1,.,TRBJ1-1,.,CSVEGQAGWNTEAFF,TGCAGCGTTGAAGGACAGGCCGGTTGGAACACTGAAGCTTTCTTT
TRBV4-1,TRBD2,TRBJ2-3,.,CASSQVGGSTDTQYF,TGCGCCAGCAGCCAAGTCGGGGGGTCCACAGATACGCAGTATTTT
TRBV2,.,TRBJ2-5,.,CAYAGGETQYF,TGTGCCTATGCAGGCGGGGAGACCCAGTACTTC
TRBV19,.,TRBJ1-1,.,CASSIVLGGADTEAFF,TGTGCCAGTAGTATAGTCCTGGGCGGGGCAGACACTGAAGCTTTCTTT
TRBV19,TRBD1,TRBJ2-2,few,CASSTGQEAGELFF,TGTGCCAGTAGTACCGGACAGGAAGCCGGGGAGCTGTTTTTT
TRBV18,TRBD1,TRBJ2-2,.,CASSLGQGSTGELFF,TGTGCCAGCTCACTGGGACAGGGGAGCACCGGGGAGCTGTTTTTT
TRBV18,.,TRBJ1-1,once,CASSPSVGPEAFF,TGTGCCAGCTCACCTTCCGTCGGACCTGAAGCTTTCTTT
TRBV7-3,.,TRBJ1-1,.,CASSPSGSNTEAFF,TGTGCCAGCAGCCCGTCAGGGAGTAACACTGAAGCTTTCTTT
TRBV2,.,TRBJ2-2,.,CASSEWDTVVSGELFF,TGTGCCAGCAGTGAATGGGACACTGTCGTCTCCGGGGAGCTGTTTTTT
TRBV7-3,TRBD1,TRBJ2-2,.,CASSLTGQGVGELFF,TGTGCCAGCAGCTTAACGGGACAGGGGGTCGGGGAGCTGTTTTTT